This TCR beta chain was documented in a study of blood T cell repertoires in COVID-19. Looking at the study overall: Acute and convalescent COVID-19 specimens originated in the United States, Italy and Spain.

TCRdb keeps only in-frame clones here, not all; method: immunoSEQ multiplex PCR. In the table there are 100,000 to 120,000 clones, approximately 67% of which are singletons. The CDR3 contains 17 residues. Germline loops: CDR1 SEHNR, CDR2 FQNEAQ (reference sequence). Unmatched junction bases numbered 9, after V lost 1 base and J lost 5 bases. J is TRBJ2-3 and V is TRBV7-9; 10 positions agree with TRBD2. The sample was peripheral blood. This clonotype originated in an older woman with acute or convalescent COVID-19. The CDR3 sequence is CASSLVGSGGPKDTQYF. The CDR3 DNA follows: TGTGCCAGCAGCTTAGTCGGTAGCGGGGGGCCTAAAGATACGCAGTATTTT.